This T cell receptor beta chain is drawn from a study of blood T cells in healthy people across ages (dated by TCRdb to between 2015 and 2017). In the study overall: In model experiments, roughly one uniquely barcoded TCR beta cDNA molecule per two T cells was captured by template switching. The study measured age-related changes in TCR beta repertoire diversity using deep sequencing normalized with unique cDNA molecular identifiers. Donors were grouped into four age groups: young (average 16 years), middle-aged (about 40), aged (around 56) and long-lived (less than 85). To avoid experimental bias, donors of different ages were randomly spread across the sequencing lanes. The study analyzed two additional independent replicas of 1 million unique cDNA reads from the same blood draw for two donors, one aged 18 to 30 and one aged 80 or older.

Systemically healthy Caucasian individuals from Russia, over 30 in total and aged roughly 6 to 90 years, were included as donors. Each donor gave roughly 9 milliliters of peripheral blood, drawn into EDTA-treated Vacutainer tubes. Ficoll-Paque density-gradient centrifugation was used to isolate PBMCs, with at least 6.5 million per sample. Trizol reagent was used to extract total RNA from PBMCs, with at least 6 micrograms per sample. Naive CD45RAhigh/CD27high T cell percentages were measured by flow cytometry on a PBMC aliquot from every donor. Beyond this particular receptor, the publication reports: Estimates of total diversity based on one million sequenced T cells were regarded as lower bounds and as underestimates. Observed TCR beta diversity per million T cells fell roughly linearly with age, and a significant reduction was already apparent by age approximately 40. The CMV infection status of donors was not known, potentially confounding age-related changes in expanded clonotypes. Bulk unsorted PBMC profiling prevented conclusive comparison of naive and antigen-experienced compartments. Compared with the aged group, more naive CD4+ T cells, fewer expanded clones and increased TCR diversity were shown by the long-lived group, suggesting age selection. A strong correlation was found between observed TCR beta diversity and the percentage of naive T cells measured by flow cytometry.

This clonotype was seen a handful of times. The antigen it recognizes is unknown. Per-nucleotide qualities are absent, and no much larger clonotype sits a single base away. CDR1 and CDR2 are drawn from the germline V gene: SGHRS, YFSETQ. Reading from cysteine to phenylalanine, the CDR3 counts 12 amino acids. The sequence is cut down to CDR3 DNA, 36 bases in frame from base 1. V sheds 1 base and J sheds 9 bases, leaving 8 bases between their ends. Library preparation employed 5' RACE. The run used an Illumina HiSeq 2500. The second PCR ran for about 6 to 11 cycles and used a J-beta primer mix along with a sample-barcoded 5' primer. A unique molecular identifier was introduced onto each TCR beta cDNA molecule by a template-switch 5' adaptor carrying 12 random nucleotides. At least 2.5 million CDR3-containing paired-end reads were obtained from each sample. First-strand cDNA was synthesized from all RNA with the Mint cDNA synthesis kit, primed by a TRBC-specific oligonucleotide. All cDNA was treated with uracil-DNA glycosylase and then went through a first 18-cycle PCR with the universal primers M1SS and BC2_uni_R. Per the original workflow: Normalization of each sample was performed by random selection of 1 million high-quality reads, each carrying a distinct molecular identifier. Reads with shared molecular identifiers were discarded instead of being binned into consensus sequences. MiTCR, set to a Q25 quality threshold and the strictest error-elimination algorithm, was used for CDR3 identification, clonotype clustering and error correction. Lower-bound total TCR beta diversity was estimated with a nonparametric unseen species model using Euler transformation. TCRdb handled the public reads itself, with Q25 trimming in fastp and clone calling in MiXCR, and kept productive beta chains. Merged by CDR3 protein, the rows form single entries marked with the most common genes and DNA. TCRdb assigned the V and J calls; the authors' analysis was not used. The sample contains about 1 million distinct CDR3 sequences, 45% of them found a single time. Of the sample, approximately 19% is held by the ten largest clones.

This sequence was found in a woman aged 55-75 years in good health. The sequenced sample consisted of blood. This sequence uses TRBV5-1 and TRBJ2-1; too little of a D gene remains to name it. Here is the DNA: TGCGCCAGCAGCTTGAGCTGGAGTGAGCAGTTCTTC. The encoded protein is CASSLSWSEQFF.